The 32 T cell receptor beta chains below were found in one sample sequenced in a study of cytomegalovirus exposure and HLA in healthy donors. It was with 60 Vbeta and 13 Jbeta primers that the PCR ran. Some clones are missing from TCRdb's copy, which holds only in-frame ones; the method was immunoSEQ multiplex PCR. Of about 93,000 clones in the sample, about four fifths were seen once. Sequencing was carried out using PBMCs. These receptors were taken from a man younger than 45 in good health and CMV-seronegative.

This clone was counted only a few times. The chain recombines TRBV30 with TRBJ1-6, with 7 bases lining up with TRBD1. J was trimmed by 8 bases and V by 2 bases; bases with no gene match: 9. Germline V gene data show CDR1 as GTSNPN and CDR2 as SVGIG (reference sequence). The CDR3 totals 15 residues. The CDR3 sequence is CAWSPAGTVDSPLHF. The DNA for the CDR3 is TGTGCCTGGAGTCCCGCTGGGACAGTAGATTCACCCCTCCACTTT.

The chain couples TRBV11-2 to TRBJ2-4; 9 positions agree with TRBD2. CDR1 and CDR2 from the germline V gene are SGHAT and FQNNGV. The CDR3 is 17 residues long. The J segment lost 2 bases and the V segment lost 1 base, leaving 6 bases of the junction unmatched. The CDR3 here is CASSLAPAGGSKNIQYF. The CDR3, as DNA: TGTGCCAGCAGCTTAGCTCCAGCGGGAGGTTCCAAAAACATTCAGTACTTC. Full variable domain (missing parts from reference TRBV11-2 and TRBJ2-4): EAGVAQSPRYKIIEKRQSVAFWCNPISGHATLYWYQQILGQGPKLLIQFQNNGVVDDSQLPKDRFSAERLKGVDSTLKIQPAKLEDSAVYLCASSLAPAGGSKNIQYFGAGTRLSVL.

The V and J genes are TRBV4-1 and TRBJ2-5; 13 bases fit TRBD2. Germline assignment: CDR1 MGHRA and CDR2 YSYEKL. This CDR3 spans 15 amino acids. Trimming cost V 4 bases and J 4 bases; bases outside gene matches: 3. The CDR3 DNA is TGCGCCAGCAGCCCACGGACTAGCGGGAGAGAGACCCAGTACTTC. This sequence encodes CASSPRTSGRETQYF.

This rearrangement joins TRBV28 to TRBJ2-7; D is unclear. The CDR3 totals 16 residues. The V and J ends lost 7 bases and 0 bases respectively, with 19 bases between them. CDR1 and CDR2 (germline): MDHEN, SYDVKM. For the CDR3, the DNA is TGTGCCAGCACCTTTCGTCTCAGGCCGACCTCCTACGAGCAGTACTTC. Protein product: CASTFRLRPTSYEQYF.

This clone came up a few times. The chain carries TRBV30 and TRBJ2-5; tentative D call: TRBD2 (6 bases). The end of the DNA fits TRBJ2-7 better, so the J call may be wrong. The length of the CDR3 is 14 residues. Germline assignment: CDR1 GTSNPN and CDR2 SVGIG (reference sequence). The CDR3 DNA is TGTGCCACAACGCGCCGGGACTCTGTCTACGAGCAGTACTTC. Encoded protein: CATTRRDSVYEQYF.

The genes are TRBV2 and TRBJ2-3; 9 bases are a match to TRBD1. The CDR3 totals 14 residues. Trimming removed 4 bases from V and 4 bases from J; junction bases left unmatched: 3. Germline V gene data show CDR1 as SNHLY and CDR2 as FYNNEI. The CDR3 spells CASSGQGGADTQYF. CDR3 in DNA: TGTGCCAGCAGTGGACAGGGGGGCGCAGATACGCAGTATTTT.

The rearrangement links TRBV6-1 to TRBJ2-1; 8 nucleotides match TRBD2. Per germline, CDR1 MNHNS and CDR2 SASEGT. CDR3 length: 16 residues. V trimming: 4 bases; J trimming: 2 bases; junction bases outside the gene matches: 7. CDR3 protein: CASSGTSTKTYNEQFF. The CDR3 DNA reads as TGTGCCAGCAGTGGGACTAGCACAAAAACCTACAATGAGCAGTTCTTC.

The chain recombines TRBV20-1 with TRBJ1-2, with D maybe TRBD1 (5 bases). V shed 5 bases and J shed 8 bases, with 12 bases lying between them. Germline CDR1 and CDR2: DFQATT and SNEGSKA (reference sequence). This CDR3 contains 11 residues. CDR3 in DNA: TGCAGTGCTCCACAGGTGGAGGGCTACACCTTC. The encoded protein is CSAPQVEGYTF.

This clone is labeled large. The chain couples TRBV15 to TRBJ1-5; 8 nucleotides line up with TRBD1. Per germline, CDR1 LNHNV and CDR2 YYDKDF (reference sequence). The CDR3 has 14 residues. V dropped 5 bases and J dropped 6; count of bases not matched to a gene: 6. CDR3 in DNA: TGTGCCACCAGCCAGGACAGGGAGACTCAGCCCCAGCATTTT. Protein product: CATSQDRETQPQHF.

The CDR3 bases are TGTGCCAGCAGCGTAGCTTTAGGACAGAACACTGAAGCTTTCTTT. Residues: CASSVALGQNTEAFF. The chain is built from TRBV9 and TRBJ1-1, with D perhaps matching TRBD1 (5 bases). Trimming pared 0 bases from V and 1 base from J, leaving 10 bases between. The CDR3 covers 15 residues. Germline V gene data show CDR1 as SGDLS and CDR2 as YYNGEE.

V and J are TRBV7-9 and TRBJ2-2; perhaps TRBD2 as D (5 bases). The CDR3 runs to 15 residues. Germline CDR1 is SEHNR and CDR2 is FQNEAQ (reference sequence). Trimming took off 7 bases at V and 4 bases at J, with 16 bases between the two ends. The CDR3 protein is CASTPMGSGTGELFF. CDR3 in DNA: TGTGCCAGCACCCCGATGGGGAGTGGCACCGGGGAGCTGTTTTTT.

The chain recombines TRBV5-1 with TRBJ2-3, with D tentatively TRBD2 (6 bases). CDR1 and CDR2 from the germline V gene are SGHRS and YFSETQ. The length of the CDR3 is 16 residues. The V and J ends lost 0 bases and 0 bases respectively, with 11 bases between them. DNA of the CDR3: TGCGCCAGCAGCTTGGGGCTAGCGCTTAGCACAGATACGCAGTATTTT. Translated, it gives CASSLGLALSTDTQYF. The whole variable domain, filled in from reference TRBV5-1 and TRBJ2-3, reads KAGVTQTPRYLIKTRGQQVTLSCSPISGHRSVSWYQQTPGQGLQFLFEYFSETQRNKGNFPGRFSGRQFSNSRSEMNVSTLELGDSALYLCASSLGLALSTDTQYFGPGTRLTVL.

CDR3: CASSYYTGSSQETQYF. The CDR3 DNA reads as TGTGCCAGCAGTTACTATACAGGGTCATCCCAAGAGACCCAGTACTTC. The chain joins TRBV28 to TRBJ2-5, with D perhaps TRBD1 (6 bases). V was clipped by 4 bases and J by 1 base, with 16 bases between them. From germline, CDR1 is MDHEN and CDR2 SYDVKM. The CDR3 runs 16 residues.

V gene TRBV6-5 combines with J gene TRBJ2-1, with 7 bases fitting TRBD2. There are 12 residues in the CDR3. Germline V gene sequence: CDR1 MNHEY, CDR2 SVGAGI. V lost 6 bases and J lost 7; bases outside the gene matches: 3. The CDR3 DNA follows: TGTGCCAGCAGGGGGGGGAAGAATGAGCAGTTCTTC. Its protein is CASRGGKNEQFF.

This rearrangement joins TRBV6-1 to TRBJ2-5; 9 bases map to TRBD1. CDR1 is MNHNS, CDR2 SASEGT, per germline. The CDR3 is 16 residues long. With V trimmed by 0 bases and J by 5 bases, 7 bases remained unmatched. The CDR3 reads CASSEAFGQGMETQYF. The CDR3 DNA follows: TGTGCCAGCAGTGAAGCGTTCGGACAGGGGATGGAGACCCAGTACTTC.

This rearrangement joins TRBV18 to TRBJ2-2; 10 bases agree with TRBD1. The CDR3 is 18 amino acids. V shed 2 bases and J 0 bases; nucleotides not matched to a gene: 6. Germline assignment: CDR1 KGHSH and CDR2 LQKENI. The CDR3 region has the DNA TGTGCCAGCTCACCATGGGGACAGGGGTTCGCGAACACCGGGGAGCTGTTTTTT. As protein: CASSPWGQGFANTGELFF. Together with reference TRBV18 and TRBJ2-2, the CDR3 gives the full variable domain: NAGVMQNPRHLVRRRGQEARLRCSPMKGHSHVYWYRQLPEEGLKFMVYLQKENIIDESGMPKERFSAEFPKEGPSILRIQQVVRGDSAAYFCASSPWGQGFANTGELFFGEGSRLTVL.

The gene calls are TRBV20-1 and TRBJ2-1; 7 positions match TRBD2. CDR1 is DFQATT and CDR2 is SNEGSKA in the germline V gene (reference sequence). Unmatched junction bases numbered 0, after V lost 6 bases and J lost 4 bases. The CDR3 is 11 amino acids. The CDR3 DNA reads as TGCAGTGCGCGGGGGTACAATGAGCAGTTCTTC. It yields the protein CSARGYNEQFF.

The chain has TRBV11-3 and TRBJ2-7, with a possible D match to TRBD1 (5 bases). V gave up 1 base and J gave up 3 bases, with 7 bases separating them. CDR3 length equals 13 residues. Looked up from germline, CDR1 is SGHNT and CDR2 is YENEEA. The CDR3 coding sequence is TGTGCCAGCAGCTTAGGAGACAGCTACGAGCAGTACTTC. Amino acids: CASSLGDSYEQYF.

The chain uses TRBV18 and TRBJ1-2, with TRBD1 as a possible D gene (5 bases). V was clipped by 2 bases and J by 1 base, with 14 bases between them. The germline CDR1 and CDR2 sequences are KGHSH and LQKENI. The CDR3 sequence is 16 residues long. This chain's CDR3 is CASSPRGLALNYGYTF. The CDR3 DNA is TGTGCCAGCTCACCAAGGGGACTTGCCCTTAACTATGGCTACACCTTC.

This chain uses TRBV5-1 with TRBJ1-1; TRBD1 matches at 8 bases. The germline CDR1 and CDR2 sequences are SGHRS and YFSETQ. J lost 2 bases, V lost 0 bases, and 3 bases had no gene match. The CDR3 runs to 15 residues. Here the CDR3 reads CASSLEAGGNTEAFF. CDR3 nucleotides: TGCGCCAGCAGCTTGGAAGCAGGGGGCAACACTGAAGCTTTCTTT.

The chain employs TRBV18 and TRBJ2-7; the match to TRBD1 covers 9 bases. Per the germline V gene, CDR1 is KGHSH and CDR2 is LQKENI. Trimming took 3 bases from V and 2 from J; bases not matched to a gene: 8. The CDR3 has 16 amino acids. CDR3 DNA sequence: TGTGCCAGCTCACCTCCTCCCGGGACAGGGACCTACGAGCAGTACTTC. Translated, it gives CASSPPPGTGTYEQYF. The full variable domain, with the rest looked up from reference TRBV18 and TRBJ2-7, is NAGVMQNPRHLVRRRGQEARLRCSPMKGHSHVYWYRQLPEEGLKFMVYLQKENIIDESGMPKERFSAEFPKEGPSILRIQQVVRGDSAAYFCASSPPPGTGTYEQYFGPGTRLTVT.

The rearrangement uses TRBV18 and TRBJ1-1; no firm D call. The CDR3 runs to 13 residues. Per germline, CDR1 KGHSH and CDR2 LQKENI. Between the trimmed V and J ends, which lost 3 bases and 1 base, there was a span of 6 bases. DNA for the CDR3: TGTGCCAGCTCACCCGCACAGAACACTGAAGCTTTCTTT. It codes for CASSPAQNTEAFF.

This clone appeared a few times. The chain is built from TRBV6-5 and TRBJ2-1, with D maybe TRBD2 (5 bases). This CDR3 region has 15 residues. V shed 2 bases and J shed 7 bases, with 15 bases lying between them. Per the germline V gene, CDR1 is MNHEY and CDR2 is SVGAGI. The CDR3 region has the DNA TGTGCCAGCAGTTACGGCCGAGGGTCCTGGAATGAGCAGTTCTTC. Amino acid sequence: CASSYGRGSWNEQFF.

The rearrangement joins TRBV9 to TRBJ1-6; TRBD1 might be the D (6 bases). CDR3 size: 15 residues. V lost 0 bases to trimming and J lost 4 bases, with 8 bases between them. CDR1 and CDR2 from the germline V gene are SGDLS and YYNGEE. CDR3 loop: CASSVATGYNSPLHF. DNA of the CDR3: TGTGCCAGCAGCGTAGCTACAGGGTATAATTCACCCCTCCACTTT.

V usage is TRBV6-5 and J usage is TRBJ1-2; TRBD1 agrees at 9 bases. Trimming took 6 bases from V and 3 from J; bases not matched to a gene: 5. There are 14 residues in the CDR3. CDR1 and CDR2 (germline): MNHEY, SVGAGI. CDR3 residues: CASRTTGGHYGYTF. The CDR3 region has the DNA TGTGCCAGCAGGACAACAGGGGGCCACTATGGCTACACCTTC.

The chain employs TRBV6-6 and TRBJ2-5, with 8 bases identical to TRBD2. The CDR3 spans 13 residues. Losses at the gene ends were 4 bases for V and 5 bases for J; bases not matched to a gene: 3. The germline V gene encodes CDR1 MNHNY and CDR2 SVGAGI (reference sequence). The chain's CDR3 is CASSFGGVETQYF. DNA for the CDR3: TGTGCCAGCAGTTTCGGGGGGGTTGAGACCCAGTACTTC.

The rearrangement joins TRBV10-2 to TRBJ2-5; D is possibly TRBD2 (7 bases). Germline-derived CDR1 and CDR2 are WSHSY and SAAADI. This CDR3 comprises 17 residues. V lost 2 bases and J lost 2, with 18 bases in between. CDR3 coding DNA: TGCGCCAGCAGTGAGCCGGGGGGCAGGGTGAATCAAGAGACCCAGTACTTC. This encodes CASSEPGGRVNQETQYF.

The CDR3 bases are TGTGCCAGCAGCGCCGACAGGGGCCTTGATGAAAAACTGTTTTTT. It encodes CASSADRGLDEKLFF. The chain employs TRBV5-6 and TRBJ1-4; 8 nucleotides match TRBD1. Germline V CDR1 and CDR2: SGHDT, YYEEEE. After removal of 4 bases from V and 6 bases from J, the junction contained 8 bases not matched to a gene. The CDR3 runs to 15 residues.

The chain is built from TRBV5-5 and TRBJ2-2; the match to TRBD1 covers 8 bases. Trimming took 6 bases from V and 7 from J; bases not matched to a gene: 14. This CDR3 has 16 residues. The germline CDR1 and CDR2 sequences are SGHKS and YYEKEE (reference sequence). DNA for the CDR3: TGTGCCAGCATCACAGACAGGGGCCTTGAGTTCGGGGAGCTGTTTTTT. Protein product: CASITDRGLEFGELFF.

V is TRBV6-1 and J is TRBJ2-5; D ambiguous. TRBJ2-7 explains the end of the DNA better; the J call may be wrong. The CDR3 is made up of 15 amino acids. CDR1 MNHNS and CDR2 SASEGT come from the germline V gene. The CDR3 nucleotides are TGTGCCATCACCTACGAGGATATTTCCTCCTACGAGCAGTACTTC. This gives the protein CAITYEDISSYEQYF.

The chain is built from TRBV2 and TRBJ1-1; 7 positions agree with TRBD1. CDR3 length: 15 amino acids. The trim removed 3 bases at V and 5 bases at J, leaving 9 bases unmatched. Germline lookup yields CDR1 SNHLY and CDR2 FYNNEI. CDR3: CASSDVQGPRTEAFF. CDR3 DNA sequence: TGTGCCAGCAGTGACGTACAGGGGCCGAGGACTGAAGCTTTCTTT.

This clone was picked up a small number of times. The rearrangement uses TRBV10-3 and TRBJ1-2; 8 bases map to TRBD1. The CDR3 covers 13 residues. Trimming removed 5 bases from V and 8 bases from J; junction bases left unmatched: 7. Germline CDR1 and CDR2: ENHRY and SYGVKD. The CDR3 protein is CAISPGQGRGYTF. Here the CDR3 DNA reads TGTGCCATCAGTCCCGGACAGGGACGCGGCTACACCTTC.